The source of this T cell receptor beta chain is a study of blood T cell repertoires in COVID-19. At the level of the study: The samples span acute and convalescent COVID-19 from the United States, Italy and Spain. PBMCs, B-cell-depleted T cells, or T cells provided the cDNA or gDNA that made up the material.

The germline V gene encodes CDR1 SGHTA and CDR2 FQGTGA. V was shortened by 5 bases and J by 1 base, with 13 bases between the two germline ends. The CDR3 is 15 residues long. Original processing notes: Reference gene primers were amplified, and this amplification served to estimate nucleated cell counts. The assay was immunoSEQ multiplex PCR, and TCRdb's table has in-frame clones only and misses some. V and J calls and clone size come straight from that table; D and trimming were deduced from the DNA. The data show some 200,000 clones, approximately 90% seen once. The count of this clone is one. Sequenced: PBMCs or T cells enriched from blood (not recorded which). The gene calls are TRBV7-3 and TRBJ2-3; D is undetermined. This receptor was identified in a young man with acute COVID-19. CDR3 protein: CASSPRLTGTDTQYF. The CDR3 DNA reads TGTGCCAGCAGCCCGCGGTTAACGGGCACAGATACGCAGTATTTT.